This T cell receptor (beta chain) was identified during a study of blood T cell repertoires in COVID-19. Whole-study context: The United States, Italy and Spain supplied acute and convalescent COVID-19 samples. In each case, the material was cDNA or gDNA derived from T cells, B-cell-depleted T cells, or PBMCs.

Participants were aged about 18 to 89 years, lived in roughly 23 US areas, and enrolled virtually. Authors' analysis steps: Nucleated cell number was recorded as an estimate derived from reference gene primer amplification. TCRdb's copy holds only in-frame clones and misses some; the assay was immunoSEQ multiplex PCR. V, J and clone size derive from that table, while D and trimming were established from the DNA sequence. Altogether under 150,000 clones are present, about 80% being singletons, with the ten largest covering 3.9%. The sequence came from a man aged 45-65 years in a cohort exposed to, infected with or recovered from COVID-19 (not recorded which). Sequencing input: PBMCs or T cells enriched from blood (not recorded which).

CDR3 sequence: CATSEGQGYEQYF. The CDR3 coding sequence is TGTGCCACCAGTGAAGGACAGGGGTACGAGCAGTACTTC. The genes are TRBV24-1 and TRBJ2-7, with TRBD1 matching 9 bases. The V segment lost 4 bases and the J segment 4 bases; nucleotides outside the gene matches: 1. The germline V gene encodes CDR1 KGHDR and CDR2 SFDVKD. The CDR3 extends over 13 amino acids.